This entry is about one TCR beta chain. Antigen specificity is unknown. These data are taken from a study of T cell responses to AZD1222 COVID-19 vaccine. V dropped 1 base and J dropped 7; count of bases not matched to a gene: 10. Germline lookup yields CDR1 LGHDT and CDR2 YNNKEL (reference sequence). The CDR3 sequence is 15 residues long. Study-level points and caveats: The donors showed a predominance of white British ancestry and of females, with possible underestimation of clonal diversity. In the spike-specific TCR repertoire, nearly half reportedly target unmutated variant regions.

Doses given second, at about 4 or about 12 weeks, were pooled. TCRdb's copy holds only in-frame clones and misses some; the assay was immunoSEQ multiplex PCR. The top ten hold 16% of the sample, which has roughly 100,000 clones, approximately 91% seen once. The rearrangement links TRBV3-1 (or the pseudogene TRBV3-2) to TRBJ2-7; 7 bases fit TRBD1. The material was peripheral blood, obtained 28 days after the second AZD1222 dose. The TCR sequence derives from an adult who received the AZD1222 COVID-19 vaccine. The CDR3 nucleotides read TGTGCCAGCAGCCAAGGACGTAACAGGGGTTGGGAGCAGTACTTC. It encodes CASSQGRNRGWEQYF.